This TCR beta chain was found in a study of blood T cell repertoires in COVID-19. Study-level information: Samples representing acute and convalescent COVID-19 were sourced from the United States, Italy and Spain. PBMCs, B-cell-depleted T cells, or T cells provided the cDNA or gDNA that made up the material.

Authors' methods: Amplifying reference gene primers gave estimates of nucleated cell counts. Sequenced by immunoSEQ multiplex PCR; TCRdb stores in-frame clones only, minus some. From that table come the V and J calls and clone size; the DNA was used to work out D and trimming. The data show 160,000 or so clones, about 81% seen once. The clonotype was recovered from a man in his fifties or sixties with active or convalescent COVID-19. Sample: peripheral blood.

The CDR3 DNA reads as TGCGCCAGCAGCTTGTTGGCGGGGGAAACCTACGAGCAGTACTTC. Its translation is CASSLLAGETYEQYF. The chain carries TRBV5-1 and TRBJ2-7; 7 nucleotides agree with TRBD2. J gave up 2 bases and V 1 base, and 6 bases lay outside the gene matches. CDR1 is SGHRS, CDR2 YFSETQ, per germline. This CDR3 has 15 amino acids.